These 15 T cell receptor beta chains were sequenced from one sample in a study of PD-L1 blockade in urothelial cancer. The repertoire was sequenced with immunoSEQ multiplex PCR; TCRdb's copy has only in-frame clones and lacks some. Of 85,000 to 90,000 clones in the sample, more than 70% were seen once. The time point is: pretreatment peripheral blood. Specimen: PBMCs, collected around atezolizumab (anti-PD-L1) treatment. Every receptor here comes from a woman older than 75 with urothelial cancer.

V usage is TRBV7-2 and J usage is TRBJ1-3; D possibly corresponds to TRBD1 (5 bases). This CDR3 region has 14 residues. Deletions cut 5 bases from V and 3 bases from J, with 11 bases between. The germline V gene has CDR1 SGHTA and CDR2 FQGNSA. Here the CDR3 reads CASSTRDFGNTIYF. The CDR3 region has the DNA TGTGCCAGCAGCACCCGGGACTTTGGAAACACCATATATTTT.

The chain couples TRBV13 to TRBJ1-4, with D perhaps matching TRBD1 (6 bases). Looked up from germline, CDR1 is PRHDT and CDR2 is FYEKMQ (reference sequence). Trimming took off 1 base at V and 7 bases at J, with 10 bases between the two ends. The CDR3 is made up of 14 amino acids. The CDR3 bases are TGTGCCAGCAGCTTAGCAGGGACAACTGAAAAACTGTTTTTT. This encodes CASSLAGTTEKLFF. Supplemented by reference TRBV13 and TRBJ1-4, the full variable domain reads AAGVIQSPRHLIKEKRETATLKCYPIPRHDTVYWYQQGPGQDPQFLISFYEKMQSDKGSIPDRFSAQQFSDYHSELNMSSLELGDSALYFCASSLAGTTEKLFFGSGTQLSVL.

The rearrangement uses TRBV11-1 and TRBJ1-1, with D hard to call. Trimming removed 3 bases from V and 5 bases from J, with 13 bases in between. Germline V lookup: CDR1 SGHAT, CDR2 FQDESV (reference sequence). The CDR3 extends over 14 amino acids. The CDR3 DNA reads as TGTGCCAGCAGCTTGTCCCTCGTTAATACTGAAGCTTTCTTT. This encodes CASSLSLVNTEAFF.

The chain links TRBV18 to TRBJ2-7, with D maybe TRBD1 (6 bases). This CDR3 is 15 amino acids long. V lost 1 base to trimming and J lost 5 bases, with 15 bases between them. Germline lookup yields CDR1 KGHSH and CDR2 LQKENI. CDR3 bases: TGTGCCAGCTCACCACAACAGGGCCAGGCCCACGAGCAGTACTTC. Translated, it gives CASSPQQGQAHEQYF.

The chain joins TRBV19 to TRBJ2-3, with a weak D call TRBD2 (5 bases). The CDR3 length is 10 residues. From germline, CDR1 is LNHDA and CDR2 SQIVND (reference sequence). Trimming left V 10 bases short and J 3 bases short, with 5 bases between. The CDR3 protein is CATGTDTQYF. CDR3 coding DNA: TGTGCCACGGGGACAGATACGCAGTATTTT.

The rearrangement joins TRBV30 to TRBJ2-6; tentatively, D is TRBD1 (5 bases). V lost 4 bases, J lost 1 base, and 14 bases lay in between. CDR3 size: 16 residues. Germline V gene lookup returns CDR1 GTSNPN and CDR2 SVGIG (reference sequence). The CDR3, as DNA: TGTGCCTGGAATCAGGGCGCCACATCTGGGGCCAACGTCCTGACTTTC. This codes for CAWNQGATSGANVLTF.

V usage is TRBV25-1 and J usage is TRBJ2-1; 9 positions agree with TRBD2. The CDR3 sequence is 13 residues long. Trimming at V came to 4 bases and at J to 10 bases, leaving 5 bases not matched to a gene. Germline lookup yields CDR1 MGHDK and CDR2 SYGVNS. CDR3 sequence (DNA): TGTGCCAGCAGTGTAGGCGGGAGGGGCGAGCAGTTCTTC. As protein: CASSVGGRGEQFF.

The chain uses TRBV25-1 and TRBJ2-3; D unclear. Looked up from germline, CDR1 is MGHDK and CDR2 is SYGVNS. There are 13 residues in the CDR3. V shed 4 bases and J shed 3 bases, with 8 bases lying between them. As DNA, the CDR3 is TGTGCCAGCAGTGGAGGCTTTACAGATACGCAGTATTTT. It codes for CASSGGFTDTQYF.

The genes are TRBV10-1 and TRBJ1-4; D perhaps matches TRBD1 (5 bases). The CDR3 loop spans 17 amino acids. V dropped 3 bases and J dropped 6 bases, with 20 bases sitting between them. Germline V gene data show CDR1 as WNHNN and CDR2 as SYGVQD (reference sequence). The chain's CDR3 is CASSEYFLGSGDEKLFF. CDR3 DNA: TGCGCCAGCAGTGAATATTTTCTAGGTTCGGGGGATGAAAAACTGTTTTTT.

The CDR3 sequence: CASSPQGQGAHTDTQYF. CDR3 in DNA: TGTGCCAGCAGCCCCCAGGGTCAGGGGGCCCACACAGATACGCAGTATTTT. The rearrangement links TRBV7-9 to TRBJ2-3, with 8 bases matching TRBD1. This CDR3 region has 17 residues. Germline CDR1 and CDR2: SEHNR and FQNEAQ (reference sequence). Unmatched junction bases numbered 12, after V lost 5 bases and J lost 2 bases. Full variable domain (rest looked up from reference TRBV7-9 and TRBJ2-3): DTGVSQNPRHKITKRGQNVTFRCDPISEHNRLYWYRQTLGQGPEFLTYFQNEAQLEKSRLLSDRFSAERPKGSFSTLEIQRTEQGDSAMYLCASSPQGQGAHTDTQYFGPGTRLTVL.

This clone has a single count. Germline is not matched at one junction end, which may reflect a read error. The V gene is TRBV6-1, the J gene TRBJ2-1, with a possible D match to TRBD1 (6 bases). Germline CDR1 and CDR2: MNHNS and SASEGT. CDR3 length equals 11 residues. The CDR3 loop is CASSENREQIF. DNA of the CDR3: TGTGCCAGCAGTGAGAACAGGGAACAGATCTTC.

The chain is built from TRBV27 and TRBJ2-7; possibly TRBD2 for D (5 bases). Germline V gene sequence: CDR1 MNHEY, CDR2 SMNVEV (reference sequence). The CDR3 spans 14 residues. V lost 3 bases, J lost 1 base, and 10 bases lay in between. CDR3 in amino acids: CASSFREGSYEQYF. The CDR3 DNA reads TGTGCCAGCAGTTTCCGGGAAGGGTCCTACGAGCAGTACTTC.

The chain combines TRBV7-9 with TRBJ2-1; D might be TRBD1 (6 bases). Germline V gene sequence: CDR1 SEHNR, CDR2 FQNEAQ (reference sequence). V gave up 7 bases and J gave up 6 bases, with 19 bases separating them. The CDR3 contains 15 residues. The CDR3 DNA sequence: TGTGCCAGCATCCCCTCAGGGGCAGCCTCCAATGAGCAGTTCTTC. This gives the protein CASIPSGAASNEQFF.

The rearrangement links TRBV21-1 to TRBJ1-3. TRBV21-1 is a known pseudogene. The CDR3 runs to 15 residues. The CDR3 nucleotides are TGTGCCAACGCCCCGAGAGAATACTCTGGAAACACCATATATTTT. Translating gives CANAPREYSGNTIYF.

The chain combines TRBV10-1 with TRBJ1-1, with a weak D call TRBD1 (5 bases). CDR1 WNHNN and CDR2 SYGVQD come from the germline V gene (reference sequence). The CDR3 extends over 14 amino acids. V gave up 5 bases and J gave up 4 bases, with 14 bases separating them. CDR3 in amino acids: CASSMTRQGTEAFF. The DNA for the CDR3 is TGCGCCAGCAGTATGACAAGGCAGGGCACTGAAGCTTTCTTT.